The T cell receptor beta chain described here comes from a study of PD-1 blockade in classical Hodgkin lymphoma. The patients all showed relapse after autologous stem cell transplantation, while their brentuximab vedotin exposure varied. With 0 bases removed from V and 2 bases from J, the gap between germline ends came to 11 bases. In germline, CDR1 is SGHRS, CDR2 YFSETQ. This CDR3 has 15 residues. TCRdb's table, derived via immunoSEQ multiplex PCR, lists solely in-frame clones and lacks some. The sample consists of some 38,000 clones, 76% of them appearing once. This clone was seen a handful of times.

The TCR originated in a human donor with classical Hodgkin lymphoma. J is TRBJ2-5 and V is TRBV5-1, with D possibly called TRBD1 or TRBD2 (5 bases each). The specimen comprised peripheral blood mononuclear cells (PBMCs), sampled before the second cycle of nivolumab. The CDR3 DNA reads TGCGCCAGCAGCTTGGGAGGGGAGCCTCAAGAGACCCAGTACTTC. Translated: CASSLGGEPQETQYF.